Each of the 3 T cell receptor beta chains below was sequenced from the same sample in a study of blood T cell repertoires in COVID-19. Generated by immunoSEQ multiplex PCR, the TCRdb table keeps only in-frame clones and is missing some. The profile shows over 150,000 clones, roughly 80% of them singletons. Sequencing was carried out using peripheral blood. The receptors derive from a woman aged 45-65 years with acute or convalescent COVID-19.

The CDR3 loop is CASSLVTNEKLFF. CDR3 sequence (DNA): TGTGCCAGCAGCTTAGTAACAAATGAAAAACTGTTTTTT. V usage is TRBV7-2 and J usage is TRBJ1-4; D is uncertain. Looked up from germline, CDR1 is SGHTA and CDR2 is FQGNSA. V was cut by 1 base and J by 5 bases, with 5 bases left in between. The CDR3 contains 13 residues. The full variable domain, in which reference TRBV7-2 and TRBJ1-4 provide the parts outside the CDR3, is GAGVSQSPSNKVTEKGKDVELRCDPISGHTALYWYRQSLGQGLEFLIYFQGNSAPDKSGLPSDRFSAERTGGSVSTLTIQRTQQEDSAVYLCASSLVTNEKLFFGSGTQLSVL.

The chain couples TRBV28 to TRBJ2-1; 11 nucleotides agree with TRBD2. The CDR3 is 16 amino acids. Germline V gene lookup returns CDR1 MDHEN and CDR2 SYDVKM. Germline trimming cut 3 bases from V and 5 bases from J; bases unmatched to any gene: 6. CDR3 bases: TGTGCCAGCAGTTTCTTTACTAGCGGGAGAAACAATGAGCAGTTCTTC. This encodes CASSFFTSGRNNEQFF.

The V gene is TRBV4-1, the J gene TRBJ1-6; tentatively, D is TRBD1 (5 bases). The germline V gene has CDR1 MGHRA and CDR2 YSYEKL. V gave up 5 bases and J gave up 6 bases, with 14 bases separating them. The CDR3 has 15 amino acids. DNA of the CDR3: TGCGCCAGCAGCATCAGGGCTCTGGGTAATTCACCCCTCCACTTT. It is translated as CASSIRALGNSPLHF.